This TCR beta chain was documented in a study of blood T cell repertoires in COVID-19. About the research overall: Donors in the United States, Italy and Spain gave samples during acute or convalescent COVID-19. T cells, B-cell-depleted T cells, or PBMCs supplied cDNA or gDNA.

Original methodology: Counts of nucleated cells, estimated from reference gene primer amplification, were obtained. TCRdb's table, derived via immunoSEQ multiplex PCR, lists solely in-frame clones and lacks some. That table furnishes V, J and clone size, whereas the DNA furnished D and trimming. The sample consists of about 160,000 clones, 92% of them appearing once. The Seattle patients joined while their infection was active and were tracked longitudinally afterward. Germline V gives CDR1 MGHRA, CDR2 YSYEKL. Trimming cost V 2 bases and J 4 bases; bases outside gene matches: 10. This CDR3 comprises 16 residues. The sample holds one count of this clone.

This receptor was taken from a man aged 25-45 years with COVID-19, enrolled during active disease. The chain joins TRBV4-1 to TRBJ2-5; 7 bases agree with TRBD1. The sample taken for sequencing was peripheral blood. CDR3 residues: CASSQTRQGTLETQYF. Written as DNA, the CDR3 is TGCGCCAGCAGCCAAACCCGACAGGGAACACTAGAGACCCAGTACTTC.